A single sample is the source of the 3 T cell receptor beta chains below, sequenced in a study of T-cell memory formation after mild COVID-19. In TCRdb, the 5' RACE reads were re-called with MiXCR into one record per CDR3 protein. The repertoire has approximately 200,000 distinct CDR3 sequences, roughly 17% of them found once; the top ten carry roughly 2.1%. Sample: PBMCs or a T cell subset sorted from them (not recorded which). These receptors all stem from an adult woman who had mild COVID-19 (a few samples of this study predate the infection). Cell type and time point are not known.

The chain joins TRBV20-1 to TRBJ2-5, with 13 bases fitting TRBD2. There are 13 residues in the CDR3. Germline V gene lookup returns CDR1 DFQATT and CDR2 SNEGSKA (reference sequence). V lost 6 bases, J lost 7 bases, and 5 bases stayed unmatched. CDR3 sequence reads: CSAWTSGRPTQYF. The DNA for the CDR3 is TGCAGTGCCTGGACTAGCGGGAGACCGACCCAGTACTTC.

This chain connects TRBV20-1 to TRBJ1-3, with 7 bases aligning to TRBD1. The CDR3 has 16 amino acids. The germline V gene has CDR1 DFQATT and CDR2 SNEGSKA (reference sequence). With V trimmed by 3 bases and J by 4 bases, 12 bases remained unmatched. The CDR3 protein is CSASTGPGGAGNTIYF. The CDR3 nucleotides read TGCAGTGCTAGCACTGGCCCAGGGGGAGCCGGAAACACCATATATTTT.

This clonotype was seen a few times. The CDR3 DNA sequence: TGTGCCAGCAGCCGCCCCGGGGCGGGAGAGGAGCAGTACTTC. The encoded protein is CASSRPGAGEEQYF. The chain links TRBV6-6 to TRBJ2-7, with TRBD2 identical over 7 bases. The junction had 12 bases not matched to a gene; V was cut back by 6 bases and J by 7 bases. Looked up from germline, CDR1 is MNHNY and CDR2 is SVGAGI (reference sequence). There are 14 residues in the CDR3.